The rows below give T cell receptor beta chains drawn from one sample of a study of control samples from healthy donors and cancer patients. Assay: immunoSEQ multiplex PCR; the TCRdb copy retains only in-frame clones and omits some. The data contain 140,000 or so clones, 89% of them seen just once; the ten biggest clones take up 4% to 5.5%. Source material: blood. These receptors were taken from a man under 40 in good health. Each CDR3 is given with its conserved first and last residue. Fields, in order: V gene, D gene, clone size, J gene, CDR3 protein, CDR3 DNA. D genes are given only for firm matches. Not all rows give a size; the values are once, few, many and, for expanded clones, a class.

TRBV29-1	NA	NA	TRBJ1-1	CSAEGFSRTEAFF	TGCAGCGCCGAGGGTTTTTCGAGAACTGAAGCTTTCTTT
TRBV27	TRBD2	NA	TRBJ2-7	CASSSRTSGPSEQYF	TGTGCCAGCAGTTCGCGGACTAGCGGGCCCTCCGAGCAGTACTTC
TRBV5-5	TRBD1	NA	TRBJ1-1	CASSFETGGTEAFF	TGTGCCAGCAGCTTTGAGACAGGGGGCACTGAAGCTTTCTTT
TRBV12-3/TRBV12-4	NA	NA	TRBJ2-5	CASSFVNQETQYF	TGTGCCAGCAGCTTCGTCAACCAAGAGACCCAGTACTTC
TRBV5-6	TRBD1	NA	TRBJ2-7	CASSLGTGGARLPYEQYF	TGTGCCAGCAGCTTAGGGACAGGGGGTGCCCGATTACCCTACGAGCAGTACTTC
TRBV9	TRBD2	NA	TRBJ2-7	CASSYSGGAYEQYF	TGTGCCAGCAGCTATAGCGGGGGGGCCTACGAGCAGTACTTC
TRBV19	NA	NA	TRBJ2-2	CASSNLVGVDTGELFF	TGTGCCAGTAGTAACTTAGTAGGGGTAGACACCGGGGAGCTGTTTTTT
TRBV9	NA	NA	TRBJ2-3	CASSLRGLNPGGDTQYF	TGTGCCAGCAGCCTCAGGGGACTCAACCCAGGGGGAGATACGCAGTATTTT
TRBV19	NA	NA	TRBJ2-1	CASSIRGRVGPPSYNEQFF	TGTGCCAGTAGTATTCGTGGGCGGGTGGGACCTCCCTCCTACAATGAGCAGTTCTTC
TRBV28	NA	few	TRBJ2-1	CASSLAQGLPPLGEQFF	TGTGCCAGCAGTCTAGCGCAGGGACTCCCCCCCTTAGGTGAGCAGTTCTTC
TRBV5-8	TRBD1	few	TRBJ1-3	CASSEDRGSGNTIYF	TGTGCCAGCAGCGAAGACAGGGGGTCCGGAAACACCATATATTTT
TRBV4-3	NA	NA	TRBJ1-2	CASSQDPGVGGYTF	TGCGCCAGCAGCCAAGACCCGGGGGTCGGGGGCTACACCTTC
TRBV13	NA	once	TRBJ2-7	CASSFRRAGYEQYF	TGTGCCAGCAGCTTCAGGAGGGCGGGGTACGAGCAGTACTTC
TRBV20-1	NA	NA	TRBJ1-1	CSASGPTNTEAFF	TGCAGTGCTAGTGGGCCGACGAACACTGAAGCTTTCTTT
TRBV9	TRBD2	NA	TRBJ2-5	CASSVVAGALQETQYF	TGTGCCAGCAGCGTAGTAGCGGGGGCCCTCCAAGAGACCCAGTACTTC
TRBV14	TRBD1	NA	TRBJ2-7	CASSRLPGTGPFSYEQYF	TGTGCCAGCAGCCGATTACCCGGGACAGGGCCTTTTTCCTACGAGCAGTACTTC
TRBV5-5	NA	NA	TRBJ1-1	CASRQAGWADTEAFF	TGTGCCAGCAGGCAGGCTGGTTGGGCAGACACTGAAGCTTTCTTT
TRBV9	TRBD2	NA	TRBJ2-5	CASSVGPSGLQETQYF	TGTGCCAGCAGCGTAGGGCCTAGCGGATTACAAGAGACCCAGTACTTC
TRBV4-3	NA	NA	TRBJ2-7	CASSPTGSYEQYF	TGCGCCAGCAGCCCCACGGGCTCCTACGAGCAGTACTTC
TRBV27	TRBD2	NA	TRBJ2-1	CASSSSGAGNEQFF	TGTGCCAGCAGTTCTAGCGGTGCGGGAAATGAGCAGTTCTTC
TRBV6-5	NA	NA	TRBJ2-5	CASSSGSSQETQYF	TGTGCCAGCTCTTCGGGGTCATCGCAAGAGACCCAGTACTTC
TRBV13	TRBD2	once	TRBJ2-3	CASSLIGGGQAGSSTDTQYF	TGTGCCAGCAGCTTAATCGGCGGGGGGCAGGCGGGTTCAAGCACAGATACGCAGTATTTT
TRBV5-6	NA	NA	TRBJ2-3	CASSQVKKEGRVTDTQYF	TGTGCCAGCAGCCAGGTTAAAAAGGAGGGCCGAGTGACAGATACGCAGTATTTT
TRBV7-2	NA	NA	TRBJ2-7	CASSLAWAGPYEQYF	TGTGCCAGCAGCTTAGCTTGGGCGGGGCCCTACGAGCAGTACTTC
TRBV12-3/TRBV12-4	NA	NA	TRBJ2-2	CASSLEVTGELFF	TGTGCCAGCAGTTTAGAGGTCACCGGGGAGCTGTTTTTT
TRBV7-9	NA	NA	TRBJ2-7	CASSHDRGGLASIYEQYF	TGTGCCAGCAGCCACGACAGGGGCGGACTAGCATCGATCTACGAGCAGTACTTC
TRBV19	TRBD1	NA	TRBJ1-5	CASSIGQGAFDQPQHF	TGTGCCAGTAGTATCGGACAGGGGGCCTTCGATCAGCCCCAGCATTTT
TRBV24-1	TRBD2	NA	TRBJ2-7	CATSETSGITHEQYF	TGTGCCACCAGTGAAACTAGCGGGATTACCCACGAGCAGTACTTC
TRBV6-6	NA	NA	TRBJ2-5	CASSHLEGGETQYF	TGTGCCAGCAGTCACCTGGAGGGCGGGGAGACCCAGTACTTC
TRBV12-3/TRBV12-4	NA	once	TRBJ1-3	CASSLRAGNTIYF	TGTGCCAGCAGCCTCCGTGCGGGAAACACCATATATTTT
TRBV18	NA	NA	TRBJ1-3	CASSPTPGGFGNTIYF	TGTGCCAGCTCACCAACACCGGGTGGGTTCGGAAACACCATATATTTT
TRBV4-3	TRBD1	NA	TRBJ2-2	CASSLETGVAHTGELFF	TGCGCCAGCAGCCTAGAGACAGGGGTTGCGCACACCGGGGAGCTGTTTTTT
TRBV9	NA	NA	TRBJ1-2	CASSGGSGYGYTF	TGTGCCAGCAGCGGCGGATCTGGGTATGGCTACACCTTC
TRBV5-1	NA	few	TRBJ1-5	CASSPGTTNQPQHF	TGCGCCAGCAGCCCCGGGACAACCAATCAGCCCCAGCATTTT
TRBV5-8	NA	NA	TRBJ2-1	CASSLAVAWRDNEQFF	TGTGCCAGCAGCTTGGCGGTGGCCTGGCGAGACAATGAGCAGTTCTTC
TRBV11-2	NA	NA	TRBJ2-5	CASSPVGARETQYF	TGTGCCAGCAGCCCGGTGGGCGCGCGGGAGACCCAGTACTTC
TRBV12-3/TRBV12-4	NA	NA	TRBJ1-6	CASRNMDSPLHF	TGTGCCAGTAGGAACATGGATTCACCCCTCCACTTT
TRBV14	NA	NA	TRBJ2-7	CASSQEVGTAGEQYF	TGTGCCAGCAGCCAAGAGGTGGGGACCGCGGGGGAGCAGTACTTC
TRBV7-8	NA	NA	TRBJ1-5	CASSMGHFSNQPQHF	TGTGCCAGCAGCATGGGACACTTTAGCAATCAGCCCCAGCATTTT
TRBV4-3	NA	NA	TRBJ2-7	CASSQGHGIDEQYF	TGCGCCAGCAGCCAAGGGCATGGAATAGATGAGCAGTACTTC
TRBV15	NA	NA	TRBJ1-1	CATSRDLNTEAFF	TGTGCCACCAGCAGAGACTTGAACACTGAAGCTTTCTTT
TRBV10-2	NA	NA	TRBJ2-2	CASSERRGRTGELFF	TGCGCCAGCAGTGAGAGGCGGGGGCGGACCGGGGAGCTGTTTTTT
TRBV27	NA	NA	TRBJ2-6	CGSGRTSGANVLTF	TGTGGATCCGGGCGGACCTCTGGGGCCAACGTCCTGACTTTC
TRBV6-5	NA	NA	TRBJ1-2	CASSLRGARGGYTF	TGTGCCAGCTCCCTACGGGGCGCGCGGGGCGGCTACACCTTC
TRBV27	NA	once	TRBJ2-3	CASRTTGRDTQYF	TGTGCCAGCAGGACCACAGGGAGAGATACGCAGTATTTT
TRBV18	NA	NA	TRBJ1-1	CASSLGTRNTEAFF	TGTGCCAGCTCATTAGGGACTCGGAACACTGAAGCTTTCTTT
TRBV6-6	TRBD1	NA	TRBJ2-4	CASSQPGTGGTKNIQYF	TGTGCCAGCAGTCAGCCCGGGACAGGGGGCACCAAAAACATTCAGTACTTC
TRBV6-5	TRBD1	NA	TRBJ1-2	CASSSQDRGLFGYTF	TGTGCCAGCAGTTCCCAGGACAGGGGGCTTTTTGGCTACACCTTC
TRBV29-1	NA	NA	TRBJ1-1	CSVGVGGWITEAFF	TGCAGCGTTGGGGTCGGTGGCTGGATCACTGAAGCTTTCTTT
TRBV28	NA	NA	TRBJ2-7	CASGARAGYEQYF	TGTGCCAGCGGGGCACGGGCCGGGTACGAGCAGTACTTC
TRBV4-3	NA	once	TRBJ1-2	CASSQVGDLSYGYTF	TGCGCCAGCAGCCAAGTCGGTGATTTATCGTATGGCTACACCTTC